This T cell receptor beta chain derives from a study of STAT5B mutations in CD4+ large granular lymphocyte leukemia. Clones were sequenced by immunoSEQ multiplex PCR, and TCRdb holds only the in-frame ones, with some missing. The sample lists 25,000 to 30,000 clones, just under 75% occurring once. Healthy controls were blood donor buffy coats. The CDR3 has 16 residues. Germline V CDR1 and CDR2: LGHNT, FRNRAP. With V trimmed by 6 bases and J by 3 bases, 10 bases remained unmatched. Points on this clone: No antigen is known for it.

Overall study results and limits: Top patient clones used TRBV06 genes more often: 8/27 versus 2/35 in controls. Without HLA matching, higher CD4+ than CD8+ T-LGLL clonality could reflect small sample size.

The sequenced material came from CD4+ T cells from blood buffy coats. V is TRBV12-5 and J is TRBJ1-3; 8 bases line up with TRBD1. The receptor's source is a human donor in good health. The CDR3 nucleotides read TGTGCTAGTGGCACGGGGCAGGGGGCGTTTGGAAACACCATATATTTT. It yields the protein CASGTGQGAFGNTIYF.